This T cell receptor (beta chain) was profiled in a study of blood T cell repertoires in COVID-19 (dated by TCRdb to the early 2020s). As for the study more broadly: Samples from collaborators originated in the United States, Italy and Spain and spanned both the acute and convalescent phases of COVID-19. The material from the prospective study consisted of cDNA or gDNA derived from T cells, B-cell-depleted T cells, or PBMCs. Deeply sampled blood TCRbeta repertoires from subjects exposed to, actively infected with, or recovered from COVID-19 were included in the dataset. A freely available public database, intended as a resource for researchers studying the immune response to SARS-CoV-2, is where the repertoires were released. The samples were drawn from two sources: the first 160 participants of the ongoing ImmuneRACE study, and 950 to 1,500 subjects contributed by 6 global collaborators. A de-identified subject ID, COVID-19 status, age in years and sex were almost always included in the sample metadata. Where available, HLA class I and class II types were obtained from metadata supplied by the sample provider rather than from assay-based typing. Beyond this particular receptor, the publication reports: How much clinical and demographic metadata was included differed by source and by participant, and the metadata was provided uncurated.

TCRbeta CDR3 regions were amplified from genomic DNA by means of the immunoSEQ Assay, a bias-controlled multiplex PCR. Concerning the study's data processing: Nucleated cell counts per sample were estimated from amplification of reference gene primers within the assay. To quantify the absolute abundance of each unique TCRbeta CDR3 rearrangement, sequence reads were collapsed and filtered. Productive Simpson clonality was computed per sample as the square root of Simpson's diversity index over productive rearrangements. The source is immuneACCESS, and TCRdb retained only in-frame sequences with V and J called. Part of the clones is not carried over; for the studies checked, unresolved V genes explain less than half of this, and the remainder is unexplained. The DNA gave D and trimming, while V, J and clone size come from that table. In all, the sample holds 300,000 to 400,000 clones, and about 90% of those were seen once. The top ten clonotypes cover 6% to 8.5% of the sample.

This clone was observed once. It has no known antigen specificity. Per-base qualities were not stored, and no clone one base away is much larger. CDR1 and CDR2 are drawn from the germline V gene: MDHEN, SYDVKM. The cysteine opens and the phenylalanine closes a CDR3 of 15 amino acids. Just CDR3 DNA is preserved here, 45 bases in frame from base 1. Relative to germline, V is missing 7 bases and J is missing 1 base, with 9 bases of the junction outside any gene match. In Seattle, one collaborating source enrolled patients while the infection was active and tracked those patients longitudinally over the course of disease. The collaborating institutions used their own protocols to collect whole blood in K2EDTA tubes. Collaborator samples were shipped for TCRbeta analysis as frozen whole blood, isolated PBMCs, or DNA extracted from either sample type.

The receptor chain draws on TRBV28 and TRBJ2-7; 8 middle bases align to TRBD1. The sequence was collected from a woman between 65 and 79 years old with COVID-19, enrolled during active disease. The sequenced material came from peripheral blood. The DNA reads as follows: TGTGCCAGCACCATCGACAGGGGAAAATCCTACGAGCAGTACTTC. Its translation reads: CASTIDRGKSYEQYF.